The 26 T cell receptor beta chains below were found in one sample sequenced in a study. TCRdb analysed the 5' RACE reads with MiXCR anew, one entry per CDR3 protein. The data contain around 55,000 distinct CDR3 sequences, about a fifth of them seen just once; the ten biggest clones take up around 3.2%. Treg sorting used a CD4+CD25+CD127-/low gate. Sequencing input: tumor-infiltrating Tregs sorted from the breast tumor. The receptors were sampled from a female donor with breast cancer.

Turning to this clonotype: A much larger clone is a single base away; this may be a read error. The conserved phenylalanine or tryptophan normally closing the CDR3 is absent here, so this likely arose from a read error. This chain links TRBV7-2 with TRBJ1-2; 10 bases align to TRBD1. V lost 2 bases to trimming and J lost 8 bases; unmatched junction nucleotides: 8. The CDR3 extends over 15 amino acids. From germline, CDR1 is SGHTA and CDR2 FQGNSA. CDR3 coding DNA: TGTGCCAGCAGCTTAACCCATGGGACAGGGGACGGCTACACCGTC. Residues: CASSLTHGTGDGYTV.

This clonotype was seen at least ten times. This rearrangement joins TRBV6-5 to TRBJ1-1; D unclear. Trimming removed 2 bases from V and 4 bases from J, with 8 bases in between. CDR1 MNHEY and CDR2 SVGAGI come from the germline V gene. This CDR3 spans 13 amino acids. CDR3 nucleotide sequence: TGTGCCAGCAGTTACGTTCTCGGCACTGAAGCTTTCTTT. Its translation: CASSYVLGTEAFF.

This clonotype appeared a few times. The rearrangement uses TRBV6-2 or TRBV6-3 and TRBJ2-3, with D perhaps assigned TRBD1 or TRBD2 (6 bases each). V was cut by 11 bases and J by 3 bases, with 27 bases left in between. The CDR3 runs to 17 residues. In germline, CDR1 is MNHEY, CDR2 SVGEGT. The CDR3 sequence: CASGARERYGVTDTQYF. CDR3 coding DNA: TGTGCCTCGGGGGCAAGGGAGCGGTACGGAGTTACAGATACGCAGTATTTT.

This clonotype has at least ten counts. The chain joins TRBV6-1 to TRBJ2-7; 8 bases align to TRBD2. The CDR3 sequence is 15 residues long. The germline V gene encodes CDR1 MNHNS and CDR2 SASEGT. V shed 6 bases, J shed 6 bases, and the junction held 13 bases outside the gene matches. CDR3 in amino acids: CASSERAGGVFEQYF. The CDR3 DNA follows: TGTGCCAGCAGCGAACGGGCGGGGGGCGTATTCGAGCAGTACTTC.

On this clonotype: The conserved final phenylalanine or tryptophan is absent from the CDR3, which likely points to a read error. The chain has TRBV24-1 and TRBJ2-3, with TRBD1 as a possible D gene (5 bases). The CDR3 contains 16 residues. The V gene lost 6 bases and the J gene lost 1 base, with 16 bases spanning the gap. Germline lookup yields CDR1 KGHDR and CDR2 SFDVKD. CDR3 DNA: TGTGCCACCAGTCTGGGAAGGGCAGGGCGCACAGATACGCAGTATATT. Protein product: CATSLGRAGRTDTQYI.

The V gene is TRBV27, the J gene TRBJ2-7; 9 bases align to TRBD2. V trimming: 4 bases; J trimming: 3 bases; junction bases outside the gene matches: 10. This CDR3 spans 16 amino acids. In germline, CDR1 is MNHEY, CDR2 SMNVEV (reference sequence). CDR3: CASSSPRLAENYEQYF. CDR3 nucleotides: TGTGCCAGCAGTTCACCCCGACTAGCGGAAAACTACGAGCAGTACTTC.

This clonotype has ten or more counts. The gene calls are TRBV5-1 and TRBJ1-1; no definite D call. Germline CDR1 and CDR2: SGHRS and YFSETQ. The V end lost 2 bases, the J end lost 0 bases, and 5 bases lay between the germline ends. CDR3 size: 13 residues. CDR3 in amino acids: CASSLFLNTEAFF. DNA of the CDR3: TGCGCCAGCAGCTTATTCCTGAACACTGAAGCTTTCTTT. The variable domain in full, with the rest retrieved from reference TRBV5-1 and TRBJ1-1, is KAGVTQTPRYLIKTRGQQVTLSCSPISGHRSVSWYQQTPGQGLQFLFEYFSETQRNKGNFPGRFSGRQFSNSRSEMNVSTLELGDSALYLCASSLFLNTEAFFGQGTRLTVV.

This clonotype was seen only a few times. This rearrangement joins TRBV15 to TRBJ2-7; maybe TRBD1 (6 bases). V gave up 1 base and J gave up 2 bases, with 12 bases separating them. The germline V gene encodes CDR1 LNHNV and CDR2 YYDKDF (reference sequence). The CDR3 has 15 residues. This CDR3 is CATSRGLTGTYEQYF. The CDR3 coding sequence is TGTGCCACCAGCAGAGGCCTGACAGGTACCTACGAGCAGTACTTC.

This clonotype occurred many times. The V and J genes are TRBV10-2 and TRBJ2-1, with TRBD2 matching 11 bases. Per the germline V gene, CDR1 is WSHSY and CDR2 is SAAADI. The CDR3 runs to 14 residues. V dropped 8 bases and J dropped 8; count of bases not matched to a gene: 8. This CDR3 is CASLSSGGLYEQFF. CDR3 bases: TGCGCCAGCCTTTCTAGCGGGGGGCTATATGAGCAGTTCTTC.

Comment on this clonotype: A much bigger clone sits one base away, suggesting this may be a read error. The chain uses TRBV6-5 and TRBJ2-1; 9 nucleotides align to TRBD2. The trim removed 5 bases at V and 10 bases at J, leaving 21 bases unmatched. This CDR3 is 18 amino acids long. The V gene's germline CDR1 is MNHEY and CDR2 SVGAGI. CDR3 nucleotide sequence: TGTGCCAGCAGTCCCGAACCCTCAGCGGGAGGCTGGGTGTGGGAGCAGTTCTTC. It encodes CASSPEPSAGGWVWEQFF.

Ten or more counts support this clonotype. The chain couples TRBV4-1 to TRBJ2-1, with no clear D. The V and J ends lost 1 base and 7 bases respectively, with 5 bases between them. CDR3 length equals 12 residues. The germline V gene encodes CDR1 MGHRA and CDR2 YSYEKL. CDR3 nucleotides: TGCGCCAGCAGCCAAGTCGGGAATGAGCAGTTCTTC. Amino acid sequence: CASSQVGNEQFF.

Concerning this clonotype: A clone one base away is much larger, so this may be a read error. The chain joins TRBV6-1 to TRBJ1-2; TRBD1 is a possible D gene (5 bases). The length of the CDR3 is 17 residues. V was pared by 6 bases and J by 8 bases, with 28 bases between. Germline V gene data show CDR1 as MNHNS and CDR2 as SASEGT. The CDR3 region is CASSPEGPGGTASGYTF. The CDR3 DNA reads as TGTGCCAGCAGCCCCGAGGGGCCGGGGGGTACGGCGTCCGGCTACACCTTC.

This clonotype occurred once. The chain has TRBV20-1 and TRBJ2-3; D call uncertain. This CDR3 is built from 13 residues. V was clipped by 6 bases and J by 1 base, with 11 bases between them. Germline loops: CDR1 DFQATT, CDR2 SNEGSKA (reference sequence). CDR3 sequence (DNA): TGCAGTGCCCCGGCGGCAGGCACAGATACGCAGTATTTT. The encoded protein is CSAPAAGTDTQYF.

In nucleotides, the CDR3 is TGCGCCAGCAGCCGACTAGCGGGAGGGGGAAACACAGATACGCAGTATTTT. This gives the protein CASSRLAGGGNTDTQYF. V and J are TRBV5-1 and TRBJ2-3, with 14 bases lining up with TRBD2. CDR1 is SGHRS and CDR2 is YFSETQ in the germline V gene. The V and J ends lost 4 bases and 2 bases, in that order; junction bases with no gene match: 6. There are 17 residues in the CDR3.

This clonotype was detected only a few times. The chain has TRBV12-3 or TRBV12-4 and TRBJ2-1; D is unclear. With 5 bases removed from V and 7 bases from J, the gap between germline ends came to 6 bases. CDR3 length: 11 residues. DNA of the CDR3: TGTGCCAGCAGTACCCTTAATGAGCAGTTCTTC. This encodes CASSTLNEQFF.

Many counts were recorded for this clonotype. V is TRBV7-9 and J is TRBJ2-5, with D possibly matching TRBD2 (5 bases). Germline CDR1 reads SEHNR; CDR2 reads FQNEAQ (reference sequence). The ends were cut back, 3 bases at V and 3 bases at J, with 17 bases in the middle. The CDR3 length is 16 residues. DNA for the CDR3: TGTGCCAGCAGCTTCGACGGGGTAGCTTCAAAAGAGACCCAGTACTTC. Translation gives CASSFDGVASKETQYF.

This chain links TRBV6-2 or TRBV6-3 with TRBJ1-1, with 8 bases aligning to TRBD1. V shed 5 bases and J 5 bases; nucleotides not matched to a gene: 10. In germline, CDR1 is MNHEY, CDR2 SVGEGT. The CDR3 consists of 15 residues. Here the CDR3 DNA reads TGTGCCAGCAGTCCAGCGACAGGGGCGACGACTGAAGCTTTCTTT. It specifies CASSPATGATTEAFF.

This clonotype was seen only a few times. This chain joins TRBV18 and TRBJ2-7; D could derive from TRBD1 or TRBD2 (6 bases each). V was shortened by 7 bases and J by 2 bases, with 15 bases between the two germline ends. This CDR3 region has 14 residues. Germline CDR1 is KGHSH and CDR2 is LQKENI. CDR3 sequence reads: CASYTGGGTYEQYF. CDR3 nucleotides: TGTGCCAGCTACACAGGAGGGGGTACCTACGAGCAGTACTTC.

The chain couples TRBV5-1 to TRBJ2-7; 12 nucleotides align to TRBD2. The CDR3 sequence is 15 residues long. J lost 3 bases, V lost 4 bases, and 5 bases had no gene match. Per the germline V gene, CDR1 is SGHRS and CDR2 is YFSETQ. The CDR3 is CASSTGTSGYYEQYF. As DNA, the CDR3 is TGCGCCAGCAGCACGGGGACTAGCGGGTACTACGAGCAGTACTTC.

The V and J genes are TRBV5-1 and TRBJ1-1, with D perhaps matching TRBD1 (5 bases). CDR1 is SGHRS, CDR2 YFSETQ, per germline. With 0 bases removed from V and 1 base from J, the gap between germline ends came to 16 bases. There are 17 residues in the CDR3. The CDR3 region is CASSLEAAGWENTEAFF. Here the CDR3 DNA reads TGCGCCAGCAGCTTGGAAGCGGCAGGGTGGGAGAACACTGAAGCTTTCTTT. Variable domain in full (rest from reference TRBV5-1 and TRBJ1-1): KAGVTQTPRYLIKTRGQQVTLSCSPISGHRSVSWYQQTPGQGLQFLFEYFSETQRNKGNFPGRFSGRQFSNSRSEMNVSTLELGDSALYLCASSLEAAGWENTEAFFGQGTRLTVV.

V usage is TRBV5-1 and J usage is TRBJ2-7, with TRBD1 matching over 8 bases. This CDR3 has 15 residues. After removal of 4 bases from V and 3 bases from J, the junction contained 9 bases not matched to a gene. Germline V gene data show CDR1 as SGHRS and CDR2 as YFSETQ. The CDR3 sequence is CASSPGQGIDYEQYF. The CDR3 nucleotides read TGCGCCAGCAGCCCCGGACAGGGAATTGACTACGAGCAGTACTTC.

This chain joins TRBV5-1 and TRBJ2-1, with TRBD2 matching 9 bases. The CDR3 consists of 14 residues. V was clipped by 4 bases and J by 7 bases; unmatched bases: 6. CDR1 SGHRS and CDR2 YFSETQ come from the germline V gene. DNA of the CDR3: TGCGCCAGCAGCGTTAGCGGGAGATGGAATGAGCAGTTCTTC. Translation gives CASSVSGRWNEQFF. Based on the CDR3 plus reference TRBV5-1 and TRBJ2-1, the full variable domain is KAGVTQTPRYLIKTRGQQVTLSCSPISGHRSVSWYQQTPGQGLQFLFEYFSETQRNKGNFPGRFSGRQFSNSRSEMNVSTLELGDSALYLCASSVSGRWNEQFFGPGTRLTVL.

There are a few counts of this clonotype. The chain carries TRBV20-1 and TRBJ2-5; TRBD2 might be the D (5 bases). V was clipped by 5 bases and J by 1 base, with 14 bases between them. CDR1 and CDR2 (germline): DFQATT, SNEGSKA (reference sequence). The length of the CDR3 is 14 residues. The CDR3 region has the DNA TGCAGTGCTCAGCGGTTCAAATTCCAAGAGACCCAGTACTTC. Its protein product is CSAQRFKFQETQYF.

Here the CDR3 DNA reads TGTGCCAGCAGCCCTAAACGACAGGGATTAAACAATGAGCAGTTCTTC. It specifies CASSPKRQGLNNEQFF. The rearrangement uses TRBV7-8 and TRBJ2-1, with 7 bases matching TRBD1. CDR3 size: 16 residues. In germline, CDR1 is SGHVS, CDR2 FQNEAQ. The ends lost 5 bases at V and 5 bases at J; junction bases unmatched: 12. The full variable domain, rest sourced from reference TRBV7-8 and TRBJ2-1, is GAGVSQSPRYKVAKRGQDVALRCDPISGHVSLFWYQQALGQGPEFLTYFQNEAQLDKSGLPSDRFFAERPEGSVSTLKIQRTQQEDSAVYLCASSPKRQGLNNEQFFGPGTRLTVL.

This clonotype was observed a few times. The genes are TRBV5-1 and TRBJ2-1; 9 bases fit TRBD1. After removal of 4 bases from V and 8 bases from J, the junction contained 13 bases not matched to a gene. Germline V gene lookup returns CDR1 SGHRS and CDR2 YFSETQ. The CDR3 loop spans 16 amino acids. The DNA for the CDR3 is TGCGCCAGCAGCCACTCCGACAGGGGGGTAAGGGATGAGCAGTTCTTC. This translates into CASSHSDRGVRDEQFF.

The sample holds a few counts of this clonotype. The chain uses TRBV5-1 and TRBJ2-3; no clear D. The germline V and J ends were trimmed by 3 bases and 2 bases, with 13 bases remaining between them. CDR3 length: 15 amino acids. Per germline, CDR1 SGHRS and CDR2 YFSETQ. DNA of the CDR3: TGCGCCAGCAGCTACCAACAGAGGTCCACAGATACGCAGTATTTT. Translated, it gives CASSYQQRSTDTQYF.